This T cell receptor (beta chain) was identified during a study of spatial heterogeneity in lung cancer. Study-level findings and limits: Counts of expanded intratumoral alpha and beta TCRs tracked tumor mutation counts.

MiXCR was run by TCRdb on the 5' RACE reads, yielding one entry per CDR3 protein. The sample holds fewer than 3,500 distinct CDR3 sequences, roughly 18% seen once. Time point indicated: sample taken at primary tumor resection. This clonotype qualifies as medium-sized (0.01 to 0.1%). As yet, its antigen is unknown. The CDR3 length is 17 residues. J was trimmed by 5 bases and V by 1 base; bases with no gene match: 14. CDR1 SGHDT and CDR2 YYEEEE come from the germline V gene. The material sequenced was lung tumor tissue, taken at surgery. The V gene is TRBV5-6, the J gene TRBJ2-5, with 7 positions matching TRBD1. The source of this sequence is a male donor with early-stage non-small cell lung cancer. The CDR3 spells CASSLFTGTDRSETQYF. CDR3 DNA: TGTGCCAGCAGCTTGTTCACCGGGACAGACCGCTCGGAGACCCAGTACTTC.